Below are 24 T cell receptor beta chains sequenced from a single sample in a study of technical replicates of blood from four donors (TCRdb year 2017). Library prep was done by the immunoSEQ multiplex PCR assay. Not all clones reach the TCRdb copy of this immuneACCESS table, which keeps in-frame sequences only. Checked studies attribute under half of the gap to unresolved V genes and leave the rest unexplained. Counted in this sample were 81,000 or so clones; 96% of them appeared once. The ten largest make up 0.2% of the sample. Sequencing was carried out using T cells isolated from PBMCs. The receptor set was obtained from a human donor in good health.

The genes are TRBV5-5 and TRBJ2-5; 10 nucleotides line up with TRBD1. Germline values: CDR1 SGHKS, CDR2 YYEKEE (reference sequence). The CDR3 has 15 residues. V lost 3 bases, J lost 5 bases, and 7 bases stayed unmatched. CDR3 residues: CASSSRQGAGETQYF. The DNA of the CDR3 is TGTGCCAGCAGCTCCCGACAGGGGGCCGGCGAGACCCAGTACTTC. The full variable domain, rest sourced from reference TRBV5-5 and TRBJ2-5, is DAGVTQSPTHLIKTRGQQVTLRCSPISGHKSVSWYQQVLGQGPQFIFQYYEKEERGRGNFPDRFSARQFPNYSSELNVNALLLGDSALYLCASSSRQGAGETQYFGPGTRLLVL.

The chain is built from TRBV27 and TRBJ2-7; 7 bases are a match to TRBD1. There are 14 residues in the CDR3. The ends lost 5 bases at V and 2 bases at J; junction bases unmatched: 6. Per the germline V gene, CDR1 is MNHEY and CDR2 is SMNVEV (reference sequence). The CDR3 sequence is CASSHGTVAYEQYF. The CDR3 DNA reads as TGTGCCAGCAGTCACGGGACAGTAGCCTACGAGCAGTACTTC.

The rearrangement joins TRBV6-1 to TRBJ1-3, with D unclear. CDR3 length: 14 residues. Trimming took 5 bases from V and 4 from J, leaving 12 bases between them. Germline CDR1 MNHNS, CDR2 SASEGT. The CDR3 region has the DNA TGTGCCAGCAGTCAGGCCTCAAAAGGAAACACCATATATTTT. This codes for CASSQASKGNTIYF.

This chain links TRBV18 with TRBJ1-2; D may be TRBD1 (5 bases). The CDR3 covers 15 residues. Germline values: CDR1 KGHSH, CDR2 LQKENI. V was pared by 5 bases and J by 4 bases, with 17 bases between. DNA of the CDR3: TGTGCCAGCTCATCAGATACAGGACAACCCTATGGCTACACCTTC. This encodes CASSSDTGQPYGYTF.

This chain uses TRBV5-1 with TRBJ2-5; D remains unclear. The length of the CDR3 is 13 residues. V lost 4 bases to trimming and J lost 4 bases, with 11 bases between them. Germline V CDR1 and CDR2: SGHRS, YFSETQ. CDR3 bases: TGCGCCAGCAGCCTCGAGCGCTTAGAGACCCAGTACTTC. Protein: CASSLERLETQYF.

The chain recombines TRBV15 with TRBJ2-5, with D tentatively TRBD2 (6 bases). Per the germline V gene, CDR1 is LNHNV and CDR2 is YYDKDF (reference sequence). This CDR3 contains 15 residues. The ends were cut back, 0 bases at V and 5 bases at J, with 13 bases in the middle. CDR3 loop: CATSRDVLALETQYF. DNA of the CDR3: TGTGCCACCAGCAGAGATGTCCTAGCGTTGGAGACCCAGTACTTC.

The rearrangement uses TRBV4-2 and TRBJ1-2; 9 bases align to TRBD1. V lost 1 base and J lost 8; bases outside the gene matches: 8. There are 15 residues in the CDR3. Germline V gene lookup returns CDR1 LGHNA and CDR2 YNFKEQ. This chain's CDR3 is CASSQGPGTGRGYTF. The DNA of the CDR3 is TGTGCCAGCAGCCAAGGGCCCGGGACAGGGCGGGGCTACACCTTC.

A note on this clone: One end of the junction varies from germline; a read error may be responsible. V usage is TRBV29-1 and J usage is TRBJ1-4; 9 bases are shared with TRBD1. Germline V gene lookup returns CDR1 SQVTM and CDR2 ANQGSEA. The CDR3 is 15 residues long. The CDR3 DNA is TGCAGCGTTGTAACAGCCGGGACAGGGTTTCCGGGCCACTCCTTT. Translated, it gives CSVVTAGTGFPGHSF.

The chain employs TRBV10-3 and TRBJ2-7, with TRBD1 matching over 7 bases. CDR3 length: 16 amino acids. CDR1 and CDR2 (germline): ENHRY, SYGVKD. V gave up 5 bases and J gave up 5 bases; unmatched junction bases: 15. CDR3 in amino acids: CAISTLGQAVKNEQYF. The CDR3 DNA sequence: TGTGCCATCAGTACCCTCGGACAGGCTGTGAAGAACGAGCAGTACTTC.

This clone appeared a single time. The chain uses TRBV6-5 and TRBJ1-5; 8 nucleotides match TRBD1. The CDR3 contains 15 residues. V lost 2 bases to trimming and J lost 7 bases; unmatched junction nucleotides: 7. In germline, CDR1 is MNHEY, CDR2 SVGAGI. CDR3 region: CASSYTWTGRQPQHF. The DNA of the CDR3 is TGTGCCAGCAGTTACACTTGGACAGGGAGACAGCCCCAGCATTTT.

V usage is TRBV5-1 and J usage is TRBJ2-5; D might be TRBD2 (6 bases). CDR1 and CDR2 from the germline V gene are SGHRS and YFSETQ. The length of the CDR3 is 13 residues. The ends were cut back, 4 bases at V and 5 bases at J, with 12 bases in the middle. The CDR3 DNA reads TGCGCCAGCAGCGTAGCGGAGGTGGAGACCCAGTACTTC. The encoded protein is CASSVAEVETQYF.

The chain has TRBV27 and TRBJ2-3; D may be TRBD2 (5 bases). Per the germline V gene, CDR1 is MNHEY and CDR2 is SMNVEV (reference sequence). Trimming removed 8 bases at V and 9 bases at J, with 21 bases between. This CDR3 comprises 14 residues. The CDR3 coding sequence is TGTGCCAGCGCTAAAAGAAAGGGCGGGCACACGCAGTATTTT. Protein sequence: CASAKRKGGHTQYF.

The V and J genes are TRBV7-9 and TRBJ2-7, with D possibly being TRBD1 (6 bases). The CDR3 contains 15 residues. Trimming removed 6 bases at V and 7 bases at J, with 22 bases between. Germline V gene sequence: CDR1 SEHNR, CDR2 FQNEAQ (reference sequence). The CDR3 loop reads CASSIPPSGEREQYF. For the CDR3, the DNA is TGTGCCAGCAGTATACCTCCATCAGGGGAAAGAGAGCAGTACTTC.

This chain uses TRBV21-1 with TRBJ1-3; the DNA was not compared with TRBD1, the D call given in the table. TRBV21-1 is marked as a pseudogene. The CDR3 is made up of 15 amino acids. The CDR3 bases are TGTGCCAGCGGGTCATATAGGGGGTCAGGAAACACCATATATTTT. Its protein product is CASGSYRGSGNTIYF.

The rearrangement joins TRBV14 to TRBJ2-3, with D perhaps TRBD2 (6 bases). V lost 3 bases, J lost 1 base, and 14 bases lay in between. The CDR3 has 16 residues. Germline-derived CDR1 and CDR2 are SGHDN and FVKESK. For the CDR3, the DNA is TGTGCCAGCAGCCATTTTAGGGACTCCCGCACAGATACGCAGTATTTT. Translating it yields CASSHFRDSRTDTQYF.

The gene calls are TRBV6-1 and TRBJ2-5; 12 bases agree with TRBD2. J was trimmed by 2 bases and V by 6 bases; bases with no gene match: 4. CDR1 is MNHNS and CDR2 is SASEGT in the germline V gene. This CDR3 contains 15 residues. The CDR3 reads CASRMGTSGQETQYF. CDR3 DNA: TGTGCCAGCAGGATGGGGACTAGCGGGCAAGAGACCCAGTACTTC.

The chain combines TRBV29-1 with TRBJ1-1, with D unresolved. Germline CDR1 reads SQVTM; CDR2 reads ANQGSEA. The CDR3 consists of 13 residues. Trimming shortened V by 6 bases and J by 6 bases, and 17 bases separated the two germline ends. CDR3 sequence (DNA): TGCAGCGTGGAGAGACGAGTTAAGGCTGAAGCTTTCTTT. It codes for CSVERRVKAEAFF. Full variable domain (remainder filled in from reference TRBV29-1 and TRBJ1-1): SAVISQKPSRDICQRGTSLTIQCQVDSQVTMMFWYRQQPGQSLTLIATANQGSEATYESGFVIDKFPISRPNLTFSTLTVSNMSPEDSSIYLCSVERRVKAEAFFGQGTRLTVV.

The genes are TRBV18 and TRBJ1-1; D may be TRBD1 (5 bases). V lost 0 bases, J lost 9 bases, and 14 bases lay in between. The CDR3 runs to 14 residues. Per germline, CDR1 KGHSH and CDR2 LQKENI. The CDR3 loop reads CASSPPQGNGQAFF. For the CDR3, the DNA is TGTGCCAGCTCACCACCGCAGGGCAACGGTCAAGCTTTCTTT.

The chain combines TRBV27 with TRBJ2-7, with 12 bases lining up with TRBD2. Trimming cost V 5 bases and J 4 bases; bases outside gene matches: 9. Germline V gene sequence: CDR1 MNHEY, CDR2 SMNVEV (reference sequence). This CDR3 region has 16 residues. DNA of the CDR3: TGTGCCAGCAGTGGGCTGACTAGCGGGAGTACGTACGAGCAGTACTTC. It encodes CASSGLTSGSTYEQYF.

CDR3 sequence reads: CASSLTGNNEKLFF. The CDR3 nucleotides are TGCGCCAGCAGCCTAACAGGGAATAATGAAAAACTGTTTTTT. This chain joins TRBV4-1 and TRBJ1-4; tentatively, D is TRBD1 (6 bases). This CDR3 spans 14 amino acids. Germline-derived CDR1 and CDR2 are MGHRA and YSYEKL. V shed 4 bases and J shed 4 bases, with 10 bases lying between them.

V gene TRBV5-4 combines with J gene TRBJ2-7; 13 bases are a match to TRBD2. This CDR3 is built from 14 residues. The germline V gene encodes CDR1 SGHNT and CDR2 YYREEE (reference sequence). Unmatched junction bases numbered 4, after V lost 4 bases and J lost 6 bases. For the CDR3, the DNA is TGTGCCAGCAGCATTGGGACTAGCGGGGCCGAGCAGTACTTC. It codes for CASSIGTSGAEQYF.

V gene TRBV19 combines with J gene TRBJ2-7; D may be TRBD1 (7 bases). CDR3 size: 14 residues. Germline V gives CDR1 LNHDA, CDR2 SQIVND (reference sequence). Trimming took 6 bases from V and 3 from J, leaving 15 bases between them. CDR3: CASRMRDRGYEQYF. The DNA for the CDR3 is TGTGCCAGTAGAATGCGGGACAGAGGCTACGAGCAGTACTTC.

The genes are TRBV7-9 and TRBJ2-7, with 8 nucleotides matching TRBD1. This CDR3 contains 14 residues. The junction had 4 bases not matched to a gene; V was cut back by 5 bases and J by 1 base. In germline, CDR1 is SEHNR, CDR2 FQNEAQ (reference sequence). The CDR3 DNA reads as TGTGCCAGCAGCAGAGACAGGGGTTCCTACGAGCAGTACTTC. It yields the protein CASSRDRGSYEQYF.

CDR3: CASSTIDIMNTEAFF. For the CDR3, the DNA is TGTGCCAGCAGTACAATCGACATCATGAACACTGAAGCTTTCTTT. The chain employs TRBV11-3 and TRBJ1-1, with D unclear. CDR1 and CDR2 (germline): SGHNT, YENEEA. The V gene lost 6 bases and the J gene lost 0 bases, with 14 bases spanning the gap. The CDR3 has 15 residues.